Included here is one T cell receptor beta chain sequence, with context. This entry belongs to a study of T cell changes during pregnancy in multiple sclerosis. TCRdb's copy holds only in-frame clones and misses some; the assay was immunoSEQ multiplex PCR. Counted here are 99,000 or so clones, under 95% occurring once; the ten biggest clones make up more than 0.75%. Germline V gives CDR1 SGHVT, CDR2 SQSDAQ. V lost 5 bases, J lost 2 bases, and 16 bases lay in between. The CDR3 contains 15 residues. This sample comprised peripheral blood, obtained after pregnancy. The source is a female donor with multiple sclerosis, enrolled in a pregnancy study. This chain connects TRBV7-4 to TRBJ2-7; D unclear. The CDR3 here is CASSPPELRTYEQYF. In nucleotides, the CDR3 is TGTGCCAGCAGCCCGCCGGAGTTGCGAACCTACGAGCAGTACTTC.